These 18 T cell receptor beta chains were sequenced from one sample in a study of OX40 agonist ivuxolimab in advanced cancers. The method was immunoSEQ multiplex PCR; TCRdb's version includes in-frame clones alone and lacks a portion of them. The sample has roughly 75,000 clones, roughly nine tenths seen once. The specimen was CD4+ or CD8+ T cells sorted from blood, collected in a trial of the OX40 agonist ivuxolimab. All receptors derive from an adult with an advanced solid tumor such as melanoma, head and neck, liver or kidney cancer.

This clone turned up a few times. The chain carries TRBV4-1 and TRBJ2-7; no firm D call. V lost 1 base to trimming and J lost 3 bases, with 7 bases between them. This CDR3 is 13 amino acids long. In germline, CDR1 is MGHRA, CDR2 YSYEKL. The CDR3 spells CASSQVVLYEQYF. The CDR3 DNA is TGCGCCAGCAGCCAAGTAGTACTCTACGAGCAGTACTTC.

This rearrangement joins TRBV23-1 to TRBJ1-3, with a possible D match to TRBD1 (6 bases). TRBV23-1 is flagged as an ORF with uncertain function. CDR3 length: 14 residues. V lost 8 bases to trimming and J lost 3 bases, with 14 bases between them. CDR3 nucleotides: TGCGCCAGCCTTCGGGGGCGACATGGAAACACCATATATTTT. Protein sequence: CASLRGRHGNTIYF.

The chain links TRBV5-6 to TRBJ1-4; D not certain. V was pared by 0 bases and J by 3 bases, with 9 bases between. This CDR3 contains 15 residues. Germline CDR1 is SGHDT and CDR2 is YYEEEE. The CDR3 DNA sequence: TGTGCCAGCAGCTTGGCAAATGCAGCTAATGAAAAACTGTTTTTT. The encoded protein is CASSLANAANEKLFF.

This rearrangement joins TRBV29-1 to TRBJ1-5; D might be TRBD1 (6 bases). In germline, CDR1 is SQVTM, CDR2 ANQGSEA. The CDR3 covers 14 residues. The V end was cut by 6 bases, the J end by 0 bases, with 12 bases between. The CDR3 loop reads CSVAQGYSNQPQHF. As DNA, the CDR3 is TGCAGCGTGGCACAGGGTTATAGCAATCAGCCCCAGCATTTT.

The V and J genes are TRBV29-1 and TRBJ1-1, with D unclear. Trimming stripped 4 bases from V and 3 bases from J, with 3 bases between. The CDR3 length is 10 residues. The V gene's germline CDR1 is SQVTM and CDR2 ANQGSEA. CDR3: CSVVYTEAFF. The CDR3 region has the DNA TGCAGCGTTGTATACACTGAAGCTTTCTTT.

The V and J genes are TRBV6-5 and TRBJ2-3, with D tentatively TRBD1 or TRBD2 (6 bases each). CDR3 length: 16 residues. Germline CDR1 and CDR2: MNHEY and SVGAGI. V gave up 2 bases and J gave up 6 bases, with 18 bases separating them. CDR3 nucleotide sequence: TGTGCCAGCAGTTACGGACAGCTGGGGGGAGCTGATACGCAGTATTTT. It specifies CASSYGQLGGADTQYF.

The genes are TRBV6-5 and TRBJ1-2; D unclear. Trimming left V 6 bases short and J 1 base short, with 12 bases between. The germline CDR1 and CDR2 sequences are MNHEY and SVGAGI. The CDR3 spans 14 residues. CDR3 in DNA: TGTGCCAGCAGCCTAGGCACATTTAACTATGGCTACACCTTC. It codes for CASSLGTFNYGYTF.

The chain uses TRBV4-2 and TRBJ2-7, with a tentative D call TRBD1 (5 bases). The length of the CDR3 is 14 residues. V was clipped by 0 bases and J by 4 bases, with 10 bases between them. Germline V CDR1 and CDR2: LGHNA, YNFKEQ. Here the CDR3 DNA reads TGTGCCAGCAGCCAAGATAACAGGCCATACGAGCAGTACTTC. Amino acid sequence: CASSQDNRPYEQYF.

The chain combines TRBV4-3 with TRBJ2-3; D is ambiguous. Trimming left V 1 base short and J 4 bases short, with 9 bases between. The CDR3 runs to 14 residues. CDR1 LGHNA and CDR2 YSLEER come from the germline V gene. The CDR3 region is CASSQGGVPDTQYF. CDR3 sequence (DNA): TGCGCCAGCAGCCAAGGTGGAGTTCCAGATACGCAGTATTTT.

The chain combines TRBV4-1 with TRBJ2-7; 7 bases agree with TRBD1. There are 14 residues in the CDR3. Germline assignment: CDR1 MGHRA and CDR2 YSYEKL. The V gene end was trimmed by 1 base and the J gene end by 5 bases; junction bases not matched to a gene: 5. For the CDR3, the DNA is TGCGCCAGCAGCCAAGTACAGGGGCTCGACGAGCAGTACTTC. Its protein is CASSQVQGLDEQYF.

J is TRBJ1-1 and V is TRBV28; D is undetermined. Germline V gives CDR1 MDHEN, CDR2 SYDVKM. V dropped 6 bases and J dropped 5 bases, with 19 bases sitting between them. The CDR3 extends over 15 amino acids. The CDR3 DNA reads TGTGCCAGCAGCTTAGAAGCCGCCCCGGGGACTGAAGCTTTCTTT. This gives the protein CASSLEAAPGTEAFF.

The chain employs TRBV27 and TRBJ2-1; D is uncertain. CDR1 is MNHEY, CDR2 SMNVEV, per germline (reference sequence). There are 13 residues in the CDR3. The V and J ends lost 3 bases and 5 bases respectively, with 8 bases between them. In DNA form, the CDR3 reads TGTGCCAGCAGTTTCTCTCCCAACAATGAGCAGTTCTTC. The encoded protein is CASSFSPNNEQFF.

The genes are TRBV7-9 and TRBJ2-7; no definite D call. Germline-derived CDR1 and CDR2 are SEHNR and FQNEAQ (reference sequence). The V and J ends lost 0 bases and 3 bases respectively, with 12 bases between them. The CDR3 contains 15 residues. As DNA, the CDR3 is TGTGCCAGCAGCTTAGCTGACGGAATTCTCTACGAGCAGTACTTC. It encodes CASSLADGILYEQYF.

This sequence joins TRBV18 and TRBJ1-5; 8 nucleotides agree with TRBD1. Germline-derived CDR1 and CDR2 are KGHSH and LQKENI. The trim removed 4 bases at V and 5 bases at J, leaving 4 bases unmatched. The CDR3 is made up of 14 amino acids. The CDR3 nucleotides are TGTGCCAGCTCACGACAGGGGCCAGATCAGCCCCAGCATTTT. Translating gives CASSRQGPDQPQHF.

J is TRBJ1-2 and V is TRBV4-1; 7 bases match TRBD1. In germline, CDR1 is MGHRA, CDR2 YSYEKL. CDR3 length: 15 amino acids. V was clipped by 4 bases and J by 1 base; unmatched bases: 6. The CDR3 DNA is TGCGCCAGCAGCCCGGGACAGCTAGTTAACTATGGCTACACCTTC. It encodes CASSPGQLVNYGYTF.

The CDR3 region has the DNA TGTGCCAGCAGTCAGGCCTACGAGCAGTACTTC. Translating gives CASSQAYEQYF. The V gene is TRBV6-5, the J gene TRBJ2-7; D ambiguous. This CDR3 is built from 11 residues. V lost 5 bases and J 2 bases, leaving 4 bases between the germline ends. Germline V gene lookup returns CDR1 MNHEY and CDR2 SVGAGI.

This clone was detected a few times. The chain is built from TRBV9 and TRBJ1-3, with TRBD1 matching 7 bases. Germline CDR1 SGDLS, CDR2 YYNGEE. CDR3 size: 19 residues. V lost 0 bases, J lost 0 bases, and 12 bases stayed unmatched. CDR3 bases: TGTGCCAGCAGCGTAGAATTTGGACAGGAGAGCGCCTCTGGAAACACCATATATTTT. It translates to CASSVEFGQESASGNTIYF. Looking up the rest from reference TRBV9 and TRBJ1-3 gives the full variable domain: DSGVTQTPKHLITATGQRVTLRCSPRSGDLSVYWYQQSLDQGLQFLIQYYNGEERAKGNILERFSAQQFPDLHSELNLSSLELGDSALYFCASSVEFGQESASGNTIYFGEGSWLTVV.

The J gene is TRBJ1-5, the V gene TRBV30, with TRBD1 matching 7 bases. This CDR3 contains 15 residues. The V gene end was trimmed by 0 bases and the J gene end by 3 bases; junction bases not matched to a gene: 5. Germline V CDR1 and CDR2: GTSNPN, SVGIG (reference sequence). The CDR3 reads CAWSVGTVDNQPQHF. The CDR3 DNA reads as TGTGCCTGGAGTGTAGGGACAGTCGACAATCAGCCCCAGCATTTT.